This TCR beta chain emerged from a study of response to subunit inactivated influenza vaccine (dated by TCRdb to about 2018). Background on the whole study: Deep quantitative profiling of the T cell receptor repertoire was used in the study to follow responses to a trivalent subunit inactivated influenza vaccine.

Findings and caveats that apply to the study as a whole: The authors suggested that each seasonal influenza vaccination may recruit only a limited number of new T cells.

The library was built by means of RT-PCR. The instrument given in TCRdb is Illumina HiSeq 2500. In TCRdb, the public reads were trimmed at Q25 with fastp and aligned with MiXCR, with productive beta chains retained. CDR3 protein duplicates are merged, each entry listing the most common genes and DNA. Across this sample there are approximately 680,000 distinct CDR3 sequences, with approximately 15% seen only once. Jointly, the top ten make up 11% of the sample. CDR1 and CDR2, looked up from the germline V gene, are MNHNS and SASEGT. Spanning cysteine to phenylalanine, the CDR3 consists of 15 amino acids. Kept here is only the CDR3 DNA, which spans 45 bases and is read in frame from base 1. Between the V and J ends, shortened by 5 bases and 1 base respectively, the junction contains 9 bases. This clonotype has only a few counts. Its antigen has not been determined. Base qualities are missing; no much larger clone stands one base away.

The TCR was taken from a man aged 50-59 years who received an inactivated influenza vaccine. Donor details come from another sample of the same person, matched by shared clones. The sequenced sample was PBMCs from blood, obtained 11 to 12 days after vaccination. The rearrangement combines TRBV6-1 with TRBJ2-6, with a weak D call of TRBD2 (5 bases match). The DNA is as follows: TGTGCCAGCAGTCCAATAGCGTCTGGGGCCAACGTCCTGACTTTC. It translates as CASSPIASGANVLTF.